This T cell receptor (beta chain) was identified in a study of control samples from healthy donors and cancer patients. Per germline, CDR1 LNHDA and CDR2 SQIVND (reference sequence). The germline V and J ends were trimmed by 5 bases and 5 bases, with 11 bases remaining between them. There are 13 residues in the CDR3. Using immunoSEQ multiplex PCR, the repertoire was profiled, and TCRdb retains in-frame clones only, with some absent. The data contain tens of thousands of clones, about 80% of them singletons. This rearrangement joins TRBV19 to TRBJ2-3, with D possibly matching TRBD2 (6 bases). Material: blood. This receptor was identified in a man aged 45 to 65 in good health. This CDR3 reads CASSVGGGDTQYF. The CDR3 nucleotides are TGTGCCAGTAGTGTCGGGGGTGGAGATACGCAGTATTTT.